A selection of T cell receptor beta chains follows, all from one sample in a study of glioma-infiltrating T cells after dendritic cell vaccination. Data came from immunoSEQ multiplex PCR; TCRdb stores just in-frame clones and leaves some out. The sample has tens of thousands of clones; more than 75% are singletons. The source was blood, collected after dendritic cell vaccination. These receptors all come from a human donor with glioblastoma. The CDR3 runs from the conserved cysteine through the conserved F or W. Size is omitted from some rows. Given values are once, few, many or a class for expanded clones.

size	V	J	CDR3
.	TRBV2	TRBJ2-7	CASSENESSSYEQYF
.	TRBV4-1	TRBJ2-3	CASSQPGGGTQYF
.	TRBV6-5	TRBJ2-7	CASSSIGEQYF
.	TRBV7-9	TRBJ2-3	CASSFGAGDKDTQYF
.	TRBV5-5	TRBJ2-7	CASSPRVSSYEQYF
.	TRBV29-1	TRBJ1-1	CSVEDGAGRVTEAFF
.	TRBV5-4	TRBJ1-1	CASSLEAGAGAFF
.	TRBV27	TRBJ2-1	CASGLGASAYNEQFF
.	TRBV18	TRBJ1-1	CASSPDRVWTEAFF
.	TRBV7-6	TRBJ1-3	CASSLGTGSGNTIYF
.	TRBV19	TRBJ1-5	CASSIDSYQPQHF
.	TRBV4-1	TRBJ2-7	CASSPPGAAYEQYF
.	TRBV11-3	TRBJ2-7	CASGVGLAGGEQYF
.	TRBV27	TRBJ1-6	CASSADRGQNSPLHF
.	TRBV5-4	TRBJ2-7	CASSPTGRTGTSEQYF
.	TRBV7-9	TRBJ1-2	CASSTVTGGNYGYTF
few	TRBV30	TRBJ2-7	CASKNRGYSYEQYF
.	TRBV7-6	TRBJ2-2	CASSLGGHNTGELFF
.	TRBV29-1	TRBJ2-5	CSVAGNPTQETQYF
.	TRBV28	TRBJ2-7	CASSSPGQGPLYSYEQYF
once	TRBV27	TRBJ2-1	CASSLWLAGGHEQFF
.	TRBV19	TRBJ1-1	CASLPGILNTEAFF
.	TRBV11-1	TRBJ1-2	CASSSNVLELTF
.	TRBV5-1	TRBJ2-2	CASSLTGGGPNTGELFF
.	TRBV10-3	TRBJ2-5	CAIGYGTGGRETQYF
.	TRBV2	TRBJ2-2	CASSRGLGNTGELFF
.	TRBV2	TRBJ2-7	CASSEQGQTYEQYF
.	TRBV10-1	TRBJ1-1	CASSESRYRGGTEAFF
.	TRBV30	TRBJ2-1	CAWAGLADNEQFF
.	TRBV27	TRBJ2-1	CASSFQRGGYNEQFF
.	TRBV10-3	TRBJ2-2	CANDVAGANTGELFF
.	TRBV6-5	TRBJ2-7	CASRRDYERDEQYF